These 7 T cell receptor beta chains came from one sample sequenced in a study of CD8+CD57+ T cells in acquired aplastic anemia. Sequenced patients had shown CD8+CD57+ cell expansion by flow cytometry. Template material for TCR beta VDJ and CDR3 profiling consisted of genomic DNA. TCRdb re-derived calls from the reads in MiXCR, one entry per CDR3 protein. The data contain roughly 260,000 distinct CDR3 sequences, approximately 50% of them singletons. Specimen: sorted CD4+, CD8+, or CD8+CD57+ T cells (not recorded which) from PBMCs. These receptors originate from a human donor with aplastic anemia.

The V gene is TRBV10-3, the J gene TRBJ2-5; maybe TRBD1 (6 bases). Deletions cut 6 bases from V and 4 bases from J, with 9 bases between. Germline V CDR1 and CDR2: ENHRY, SYGVKD. CDR3 size: 12 residues. CDR3 nucleotides: TGTGCCATCAGGGACAGCACAGAGACCCAGTACTTC. It translates to CAIRDSTETQYF.

This chain joins TRBV19 and TRBJ2-5; D uncertain. CDR1 and CDR2 (germline): LNHDA, SQIVND (reference sequence). This CDR3 is 13 amino acids long. The V end was cut by 1 base, the J end by 3 bases, with 6 bases between. CDR3 coding DNA: TGTGCCAGTAGTATAGGAAGGAAAGAGACCCAGTACTTC. The encoded protein is CASSIGRKETQYF.

This clonotype was recorded a few times. A much bigger clone sits one base away, suggesting this may be a read error. The rearrangement joins TRBV6-4 to TRBJ2-3; 11 bases agree with TRBD2. Germline-derived CDR1 and CDR2 are MRHNA and SNTAGT. The V gene end was trimmed by 2 bases and the J gene end by 4 bases; junction bases not matched to a gene: 2. This CDR3 comprises 15 residues. The CDR3 nucleotides are TGTGCCAGCAGTGACGGGACTAGCGGCGCAGATACGCAGTATTTT. Translating gives CASSDGTSGADTQYF.

V is TRBV9 and J is TRBJ2-5; a possible D gene is TRBD2 (5 bases). This CDR3 has 16 amino acids. Germline V lookup: CDR1 SGDLS, CDR2 YYNGEE. The ends were cut back, 1 base at V and 7 bases at J, with 20 bases in the middle. As DNA, the CDR3 is TGTGCCAGCAGCGTACCTTTTCGGTGCGGGTGTTGGACCCAGTACTTC. Its protein is CASSVPFRCGCWTQYF.

Ten or more counts support this clonotype. V usage is TRBV15 and J usage is TRBJ2-5; D is possibly TRBD2 (7 bases). Per germline, CDR1 LNHNV and CDR2 YYDKDF (reference sequence). V dropped 2 bases and J dropped 5 bases, with 18 bases sitting between them. The CDR3 contains 16 residues. The chain's CDR3 is CATSRLRTRGGETQYF. CDR3 nucleotides: TGTGCCACCAGCAGATTACGGACTAGGGGGGGGGAGACCCAGTACTTC.

The V and J genes are TRBV10-3 and TRBJ2-5; TRBD1 or TRBD2 may be the D gene (5 bases each). The end of the DNA fits TRBJ2-7 better, so the J call may be wrong. The CDR3 has 13 amino acids. CDR1 ENHRY and CDR2 SYGVKD come from the germline V gene. In DNA, the CDR3 is TGTGCCATCAGTGGAGGGGTATCCTACGAGCAGTACTTC. Encoded protein: CAISGGVSYEQYF.

This clonotype was seen at least ten times. J is TRBJ1-1 and V is TRBV12-3 or TRBV12-4, with 7 nucleotides matching TRBD1. Germline trimming cut 3 bases from V and 1 base from J; bases unmatched to any gene: 8. The CDR3 sequence is 16 residues long. The DNA for the CDR3 is TGTGCCAGCAGTTTTGGAGGGGGCGTACGGAACACTGAAGCTTTCTTT. This codes for CASSFGGGVRNTEAFF.